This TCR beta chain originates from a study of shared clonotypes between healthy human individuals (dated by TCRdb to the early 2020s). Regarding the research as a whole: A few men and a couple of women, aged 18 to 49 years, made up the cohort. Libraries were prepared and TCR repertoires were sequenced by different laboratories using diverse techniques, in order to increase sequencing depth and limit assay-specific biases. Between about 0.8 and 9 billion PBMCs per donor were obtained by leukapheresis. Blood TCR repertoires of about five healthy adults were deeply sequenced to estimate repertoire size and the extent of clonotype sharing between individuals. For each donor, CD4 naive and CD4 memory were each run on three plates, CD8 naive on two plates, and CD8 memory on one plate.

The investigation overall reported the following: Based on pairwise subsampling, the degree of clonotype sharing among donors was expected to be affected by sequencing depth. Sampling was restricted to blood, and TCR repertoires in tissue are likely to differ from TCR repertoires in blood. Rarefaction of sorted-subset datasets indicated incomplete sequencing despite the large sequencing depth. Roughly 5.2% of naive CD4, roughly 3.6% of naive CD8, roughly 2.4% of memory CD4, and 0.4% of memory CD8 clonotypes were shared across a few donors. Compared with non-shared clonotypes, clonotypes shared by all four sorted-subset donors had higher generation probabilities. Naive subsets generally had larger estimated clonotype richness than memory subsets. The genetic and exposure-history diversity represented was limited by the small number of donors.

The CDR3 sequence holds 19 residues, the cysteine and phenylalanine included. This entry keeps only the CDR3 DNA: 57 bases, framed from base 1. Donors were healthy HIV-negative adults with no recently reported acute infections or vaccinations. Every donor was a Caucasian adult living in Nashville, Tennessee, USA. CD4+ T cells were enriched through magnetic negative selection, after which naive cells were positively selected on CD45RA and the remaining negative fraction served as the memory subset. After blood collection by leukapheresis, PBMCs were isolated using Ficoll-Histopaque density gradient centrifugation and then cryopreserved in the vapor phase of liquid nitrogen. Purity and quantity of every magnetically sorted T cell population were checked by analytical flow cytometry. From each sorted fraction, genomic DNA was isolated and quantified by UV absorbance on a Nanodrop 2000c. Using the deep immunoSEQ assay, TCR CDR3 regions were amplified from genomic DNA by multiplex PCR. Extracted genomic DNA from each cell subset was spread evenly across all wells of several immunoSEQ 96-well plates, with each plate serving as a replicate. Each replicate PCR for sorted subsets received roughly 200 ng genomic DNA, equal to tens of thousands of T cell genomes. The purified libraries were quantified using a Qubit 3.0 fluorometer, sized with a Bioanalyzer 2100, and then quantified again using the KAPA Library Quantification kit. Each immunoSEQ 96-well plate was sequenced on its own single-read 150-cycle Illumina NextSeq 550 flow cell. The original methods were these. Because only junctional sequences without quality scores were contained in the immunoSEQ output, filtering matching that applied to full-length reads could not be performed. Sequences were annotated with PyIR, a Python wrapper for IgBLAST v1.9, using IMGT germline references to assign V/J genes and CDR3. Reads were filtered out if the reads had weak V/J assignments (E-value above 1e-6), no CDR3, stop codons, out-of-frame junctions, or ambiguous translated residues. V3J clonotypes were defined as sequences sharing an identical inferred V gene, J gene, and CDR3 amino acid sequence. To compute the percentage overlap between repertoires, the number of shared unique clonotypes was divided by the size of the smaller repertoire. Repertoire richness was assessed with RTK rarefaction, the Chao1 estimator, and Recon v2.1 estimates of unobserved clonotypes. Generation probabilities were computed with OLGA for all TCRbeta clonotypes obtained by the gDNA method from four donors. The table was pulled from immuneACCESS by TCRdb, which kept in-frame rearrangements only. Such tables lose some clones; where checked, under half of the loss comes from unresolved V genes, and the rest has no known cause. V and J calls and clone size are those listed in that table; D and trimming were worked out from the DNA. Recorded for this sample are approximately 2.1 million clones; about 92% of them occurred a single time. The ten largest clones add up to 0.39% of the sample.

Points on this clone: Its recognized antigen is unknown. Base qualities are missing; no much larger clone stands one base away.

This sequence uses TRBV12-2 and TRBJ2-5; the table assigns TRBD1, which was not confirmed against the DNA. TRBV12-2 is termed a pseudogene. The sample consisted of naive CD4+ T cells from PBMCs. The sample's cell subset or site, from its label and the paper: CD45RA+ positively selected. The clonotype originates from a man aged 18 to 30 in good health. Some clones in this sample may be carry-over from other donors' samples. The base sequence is TGTGCAAGTCGCTTAAAGTCTACGGGACAGGGAGATTTTAGAGAGACCCAGTACTTC. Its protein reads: CASRLKSTGQGDFRETQYF.